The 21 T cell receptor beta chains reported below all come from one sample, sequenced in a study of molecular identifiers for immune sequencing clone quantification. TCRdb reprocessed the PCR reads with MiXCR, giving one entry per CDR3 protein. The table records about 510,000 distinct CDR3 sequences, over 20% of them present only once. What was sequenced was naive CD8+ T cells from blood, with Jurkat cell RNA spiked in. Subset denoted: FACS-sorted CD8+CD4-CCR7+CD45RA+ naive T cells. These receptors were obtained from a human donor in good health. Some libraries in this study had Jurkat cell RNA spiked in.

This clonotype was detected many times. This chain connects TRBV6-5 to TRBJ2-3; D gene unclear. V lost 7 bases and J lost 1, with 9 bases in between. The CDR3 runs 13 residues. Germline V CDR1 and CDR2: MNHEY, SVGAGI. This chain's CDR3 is CASIPEGTDTQYF. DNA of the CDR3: TGTGCCAGCATACCCGAGGGCACAGATACGCAGTATTTT.

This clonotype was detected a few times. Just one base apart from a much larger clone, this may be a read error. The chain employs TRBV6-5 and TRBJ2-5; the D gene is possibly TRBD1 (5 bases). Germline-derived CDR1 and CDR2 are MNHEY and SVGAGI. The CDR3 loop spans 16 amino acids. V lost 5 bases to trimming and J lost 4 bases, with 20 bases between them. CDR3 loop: CASSGPTDNRRETQYF. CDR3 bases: TGTGCCAGCAGTGGTCCGACGGACAACCGCCGAGAGACCCAGTACTTC.

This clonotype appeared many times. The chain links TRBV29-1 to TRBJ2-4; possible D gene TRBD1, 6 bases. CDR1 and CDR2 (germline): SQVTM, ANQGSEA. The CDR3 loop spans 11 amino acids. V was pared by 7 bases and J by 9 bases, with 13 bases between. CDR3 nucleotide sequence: TGCAGCGCCCCCTTAGGGGGCATTCAGTACTTC. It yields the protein CSAPLGGIQYF.

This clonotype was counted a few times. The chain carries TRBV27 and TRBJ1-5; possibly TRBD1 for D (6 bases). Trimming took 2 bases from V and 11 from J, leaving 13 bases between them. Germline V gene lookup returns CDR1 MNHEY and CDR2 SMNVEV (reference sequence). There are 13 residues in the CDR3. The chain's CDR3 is CASSLVQGRAQHF. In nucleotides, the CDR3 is TGTGCCAGCAGTTTAGTTCAGGGGAGGGCCCAGCATTTT.

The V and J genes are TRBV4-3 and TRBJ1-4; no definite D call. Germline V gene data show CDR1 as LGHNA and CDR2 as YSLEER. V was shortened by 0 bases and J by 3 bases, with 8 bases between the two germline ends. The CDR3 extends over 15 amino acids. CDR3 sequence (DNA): TGCGCCAGCAGCCAAGAACCGGGGTCTAATGAAAAACTGTTTTTT. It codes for CASSQEPGSNEKLFF.

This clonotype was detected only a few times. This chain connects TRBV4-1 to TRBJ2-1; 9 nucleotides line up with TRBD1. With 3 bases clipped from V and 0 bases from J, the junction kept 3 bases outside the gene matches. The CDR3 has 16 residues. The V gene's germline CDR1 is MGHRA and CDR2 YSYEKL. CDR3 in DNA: TGCGCCAGCAGCCAGGAGACAGGGGGCTCCTACAATGAGCAGTTCTTC. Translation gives CASSQETGGSYNEQFF.

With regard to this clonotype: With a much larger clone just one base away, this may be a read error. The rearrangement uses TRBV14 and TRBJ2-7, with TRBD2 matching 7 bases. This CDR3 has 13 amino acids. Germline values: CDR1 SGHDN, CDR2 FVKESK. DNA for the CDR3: TGTGCCGGCAGCCAAGCCCCCTTTGGCGGGAGTGTATTC. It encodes CAGSQAPFGGSVF.

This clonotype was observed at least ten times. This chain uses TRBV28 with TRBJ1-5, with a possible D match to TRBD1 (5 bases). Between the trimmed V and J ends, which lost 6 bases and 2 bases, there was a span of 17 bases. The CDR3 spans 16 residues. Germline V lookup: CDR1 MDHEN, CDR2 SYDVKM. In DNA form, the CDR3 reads TGTGCCAGCAGACTCCAGGGTGCATACCGCAATCAGCCCCAGCATTTT. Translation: CASRLQGAYRNQPQHF.

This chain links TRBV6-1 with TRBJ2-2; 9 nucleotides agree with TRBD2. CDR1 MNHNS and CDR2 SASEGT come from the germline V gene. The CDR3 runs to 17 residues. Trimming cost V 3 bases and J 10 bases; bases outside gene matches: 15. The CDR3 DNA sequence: TGTGCCAGCAGTGAGATGGTAGCGGGGGACCCGACCAAGGAGCTGTTTTTT. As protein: CASSEMVAGDPTKELFF.

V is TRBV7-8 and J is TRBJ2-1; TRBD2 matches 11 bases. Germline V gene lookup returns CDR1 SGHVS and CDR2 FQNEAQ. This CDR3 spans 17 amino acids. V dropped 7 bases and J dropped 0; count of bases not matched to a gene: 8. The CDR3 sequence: CASNPLAGGPSYNEQFF. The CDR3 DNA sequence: TGTGCCAGCAACCCCTTAGCGGGGGGGCCCTCCTACAATGAGCAGTTCTTC.

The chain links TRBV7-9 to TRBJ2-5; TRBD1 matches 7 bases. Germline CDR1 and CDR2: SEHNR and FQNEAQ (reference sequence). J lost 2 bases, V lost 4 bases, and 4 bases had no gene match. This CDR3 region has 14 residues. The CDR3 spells CASSSDREQETQYF. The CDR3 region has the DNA TGTGCCAGCAGCTCCGACAGGGAGCAAGAGACCCAGTACTTC.

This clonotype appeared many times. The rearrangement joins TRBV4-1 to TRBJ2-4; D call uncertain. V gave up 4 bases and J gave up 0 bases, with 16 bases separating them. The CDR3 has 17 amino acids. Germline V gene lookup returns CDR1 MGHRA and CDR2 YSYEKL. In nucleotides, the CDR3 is TGCGCCAGCAGCCTAGACTCGTATACTCTAGCCAAAAACATTCAGTACTTC. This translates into CASSLDSYTLAKNIQYF.

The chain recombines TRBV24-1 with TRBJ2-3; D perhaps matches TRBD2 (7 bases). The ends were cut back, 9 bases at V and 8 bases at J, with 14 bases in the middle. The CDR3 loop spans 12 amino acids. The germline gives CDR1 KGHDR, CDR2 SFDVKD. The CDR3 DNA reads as TGTGCCACCTCGACGGGGGGCGGTACGCAGTATTTT. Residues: CATSTGGGTQYF.

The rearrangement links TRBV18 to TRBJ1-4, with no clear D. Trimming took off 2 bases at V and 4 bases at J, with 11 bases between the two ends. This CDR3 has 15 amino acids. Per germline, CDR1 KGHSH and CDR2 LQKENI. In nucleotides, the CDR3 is TGTGCCAGCTCACCAGAGTTCAGCTTTAATGAAAAACTGTTTTTT. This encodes CASSPEFSFNEKLFF.

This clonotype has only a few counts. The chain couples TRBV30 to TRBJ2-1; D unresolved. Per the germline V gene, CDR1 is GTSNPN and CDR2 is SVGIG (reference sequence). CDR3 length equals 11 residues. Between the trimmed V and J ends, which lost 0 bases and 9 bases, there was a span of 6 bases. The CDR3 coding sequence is TGTGCCTGGAGTGTCTCGGCTGAGCAGTTCTTC. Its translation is CAWSVSAEQFF.

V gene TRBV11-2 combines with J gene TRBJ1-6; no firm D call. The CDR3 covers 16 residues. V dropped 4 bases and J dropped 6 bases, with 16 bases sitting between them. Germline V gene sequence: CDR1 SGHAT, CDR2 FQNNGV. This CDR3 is CASSSVNPSRNSPLHF. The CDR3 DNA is TGTGCCAGCAGCTCGGTAAACCCTTCTCGTAATTCACCCCTCCACTTT.

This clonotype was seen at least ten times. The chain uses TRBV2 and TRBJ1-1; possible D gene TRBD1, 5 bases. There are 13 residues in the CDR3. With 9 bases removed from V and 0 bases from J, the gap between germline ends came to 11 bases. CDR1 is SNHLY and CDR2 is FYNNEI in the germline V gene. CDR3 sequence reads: CASSGGMNTEAFF. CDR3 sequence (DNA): TGTGCCAGTTCCGGGGGAATGAACACTGAAGCTTTCTTT.

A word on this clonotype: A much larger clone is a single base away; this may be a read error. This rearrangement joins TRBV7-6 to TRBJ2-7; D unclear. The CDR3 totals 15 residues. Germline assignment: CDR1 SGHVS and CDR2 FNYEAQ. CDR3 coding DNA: TGTGCCAACAGCTTGAGCGTGGGGAAGGACTACGAGCAGTACTTC. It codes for CANSLSVGKDYEQYF.

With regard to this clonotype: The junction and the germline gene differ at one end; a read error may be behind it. The CDR3 spells CARSYSPGSGRPLSTDTQYF. In DNA form, the CDR3 reads TGTGCCCGCAGTTACTCCCCCGGCAGCGGGAGGCCTCTTAGCACAGATACGCAGTATTTT. This chain links TRBV6-2 or TRBV6-3 with TRBJ2-3; the match to TRBD2 covers 9 bases. From germline, CDR1 is MNHEY and CDR2 SVGEGT. The CDR3 length is 20 residues.

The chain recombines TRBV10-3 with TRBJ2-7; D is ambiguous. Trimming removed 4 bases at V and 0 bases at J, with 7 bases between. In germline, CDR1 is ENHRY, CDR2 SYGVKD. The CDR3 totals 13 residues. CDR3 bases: TGTGCCATCAGTGTTGAAAGCTCCTACGAGCAGTACTTC. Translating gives CAISVESSYEQYF.

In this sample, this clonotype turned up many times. The CDR3 loop is CASSFDREIAEAFF. In DNA form, the CDR3 reads TGTGCCAGCAGTTTTGACAGGGAGATCGCTGAAGCTTTCTTT. The genes are TRBV28 and TRBJ1-1, with TRBD1 matching 7 bases. The V gene's germline CDR1 is MDHEN and CDR2 SYDVKM. V shed 3 bases and J 6 bases; nucleotides not matched to a gene: 7. The length of the CDR3 is 14 residues.